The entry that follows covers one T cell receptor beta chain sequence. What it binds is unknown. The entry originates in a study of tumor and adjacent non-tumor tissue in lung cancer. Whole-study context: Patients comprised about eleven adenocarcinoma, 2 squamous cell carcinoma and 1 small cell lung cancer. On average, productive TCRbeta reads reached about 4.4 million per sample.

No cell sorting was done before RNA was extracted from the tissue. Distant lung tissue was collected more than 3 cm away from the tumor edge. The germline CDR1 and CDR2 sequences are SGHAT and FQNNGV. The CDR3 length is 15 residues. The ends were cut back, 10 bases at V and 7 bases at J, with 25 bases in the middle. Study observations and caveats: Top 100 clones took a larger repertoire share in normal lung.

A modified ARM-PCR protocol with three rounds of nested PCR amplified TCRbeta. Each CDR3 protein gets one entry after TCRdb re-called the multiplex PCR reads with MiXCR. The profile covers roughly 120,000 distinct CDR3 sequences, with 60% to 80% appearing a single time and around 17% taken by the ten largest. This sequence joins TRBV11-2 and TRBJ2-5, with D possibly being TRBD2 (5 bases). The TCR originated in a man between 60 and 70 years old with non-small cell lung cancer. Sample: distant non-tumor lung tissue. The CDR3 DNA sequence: TGTGCCATCAGATTAGTCCCCCCAAGAGGAGGGACCCAGTACTTC. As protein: CAIRLVPPRGGTQYF.